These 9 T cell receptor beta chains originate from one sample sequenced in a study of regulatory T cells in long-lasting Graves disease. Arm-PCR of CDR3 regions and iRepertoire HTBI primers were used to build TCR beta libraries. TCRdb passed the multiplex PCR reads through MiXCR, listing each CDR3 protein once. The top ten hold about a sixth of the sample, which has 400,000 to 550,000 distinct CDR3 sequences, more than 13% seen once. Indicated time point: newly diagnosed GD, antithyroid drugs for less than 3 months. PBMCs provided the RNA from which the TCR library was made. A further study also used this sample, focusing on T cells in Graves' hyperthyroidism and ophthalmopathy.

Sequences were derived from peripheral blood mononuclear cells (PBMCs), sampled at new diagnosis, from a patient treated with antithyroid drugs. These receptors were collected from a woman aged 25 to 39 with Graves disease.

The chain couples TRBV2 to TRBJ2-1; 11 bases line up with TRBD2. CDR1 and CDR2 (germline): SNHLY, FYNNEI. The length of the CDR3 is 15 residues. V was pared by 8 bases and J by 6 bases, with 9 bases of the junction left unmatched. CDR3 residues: CASHFLAGGGNEQFF. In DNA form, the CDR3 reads TGTGCCAGCCACTTCCTAGCGGGAGGCGGCAATGAGCAGTTCTTC.

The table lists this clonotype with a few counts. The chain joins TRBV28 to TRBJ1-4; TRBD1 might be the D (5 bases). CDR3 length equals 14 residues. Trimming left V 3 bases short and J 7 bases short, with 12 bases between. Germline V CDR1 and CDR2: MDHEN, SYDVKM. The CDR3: CASSFQGVVEKLFF. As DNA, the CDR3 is TGTGCCAGCAGTTTCCAGGGTGTGGTTGAAAAACTGTTTTTT.

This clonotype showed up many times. CDR3 in DNA: TGTGCCAGCAGCTTAGGCCTTGGAGGAACTAATGAAAAACTGTTTTTT. Translated, it gives CASSLGLGGTNEKLFF. The chain has TRBV13 and TRBJ1-4; no clear D gene. The CDR3 runs 16 residues. Deletions cut 0 bases from V and 1 base from J, with 9 bases between. Germline V gene data show CDR1 as PRHDT and CDR2 as FYEKMQ (reference sequence). Based on the CDR3 plus reference TRBV13 and TRBJ1-4, the full variable domain is AAGVIQSPRHLIKEKRETATLKCYPIPRHDTVYWYQQGPGQDPQFLISFYEKMQSDKGSIPDRFSAQQFSDYHSELNMSSLELGDSALYFCASSLGLGGTNEKLFFGSGTQLSVL.

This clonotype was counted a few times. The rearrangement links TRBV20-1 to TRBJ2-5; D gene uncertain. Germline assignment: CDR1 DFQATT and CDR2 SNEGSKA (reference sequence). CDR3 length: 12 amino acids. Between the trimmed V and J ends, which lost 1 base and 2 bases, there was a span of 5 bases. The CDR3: CSARGLQETQYF. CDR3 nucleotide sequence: TGCAGTGCTAGAGGCCTACAAGAGACCCAGTACTTC.

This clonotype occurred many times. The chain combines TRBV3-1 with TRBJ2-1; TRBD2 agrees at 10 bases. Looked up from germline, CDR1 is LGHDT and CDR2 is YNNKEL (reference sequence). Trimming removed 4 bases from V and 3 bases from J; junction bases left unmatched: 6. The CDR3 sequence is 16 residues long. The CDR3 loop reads CASSPTGLAVYNEQFF. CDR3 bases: TGTGCCAGCAGCCCAACTGGACTAGCGGTCTACAATGAGCAGTTCTTC.

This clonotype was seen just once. The chain's CDR3 is CATSRDTLAGGRTDTQYF. DNA of the CDR3: TGTGCCACCAGCAGAGATACCCTAGCGGGAGGGAGGACAGATACGCAGTATTTT. The chain couples TRBV15 to TRBJ2-3; the match to TRBD2 covers 12 bases. Germline V gene lookup returns CDR1 LNHNV and CDR2 YYDKDF (reference sequence). CDR3 length equals 18 residues. The J segment lost 3 bases and the V segment lost 0 bases, leaving 7 bases of the junction unmatched.

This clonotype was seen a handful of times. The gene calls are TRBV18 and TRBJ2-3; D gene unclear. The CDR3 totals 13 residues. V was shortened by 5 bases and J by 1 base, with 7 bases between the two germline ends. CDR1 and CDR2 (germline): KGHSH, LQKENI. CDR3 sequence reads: CASSFDGTDTQYF. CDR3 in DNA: TGTGCCAGCTCATTTGACGGCACAGATACGCAGTATTTT.

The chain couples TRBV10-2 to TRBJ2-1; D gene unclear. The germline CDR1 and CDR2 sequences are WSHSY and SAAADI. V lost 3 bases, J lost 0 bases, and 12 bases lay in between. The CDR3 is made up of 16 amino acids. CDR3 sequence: CASSDIGSYSYNEQFF. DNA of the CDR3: TGCGCCAGCAGTGATATCGGGTCCTACTCCTACAATGAGCAGTTCTTC.

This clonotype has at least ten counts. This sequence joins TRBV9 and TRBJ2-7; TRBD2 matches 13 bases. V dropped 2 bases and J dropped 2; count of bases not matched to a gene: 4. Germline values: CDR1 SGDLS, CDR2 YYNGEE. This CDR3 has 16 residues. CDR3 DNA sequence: TGTGCCAGCAGCGTGGGGACTAGCGGGACTACCTACGAGCAGTACTTC. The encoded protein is CASSVGTSGTTYEQYF.